This T cell receptor beta chain was recovered during a study of identical twins (dated by TCRdb to 2016 to 2017). Study-wide context: The study deep-sequenced TCR alpha and beta repertoires from monozygotic twins, unrelated adults of various ages and cord blood to test whether fetal clonotypes persist. To rule out contamination, replicate twin experiments were performed at different times with different library preparation protocols.

Every donor in the study was a healthy Caucasian. Three pairs of female monozygotic twins, all aged 18 to 29 years, were included in the twin cohort. RNA for TCR libraries was isolated from peripheral blood mononuclear cells. The paper as a whole reports these results and caveats: Out-of-frame TCR alpha sequences shared between twins showed an excess of low generation-probability sequences compared with coincidental sharing between unrelated individuals. Zero-insertion analyses could be partly confounded by invariant T cells such as MAIT and iNKT, though diverse VJ usage argued against such confounding for most clonotypes. In beta out-of-frame sequences, excess twin sharing was weaker, because having fewer shared sequences lowered the signal-to-noise ratio. Because the same donors could not be followed over many years, the conclusions depended on cross-sectional statistical analysis. Abundant cord blood beta clonotypes had fewer insertions, young adult naive repertoires showed a similar but weaker trend, and memory repertoires showed no such trend. Recombination models systematically underestimated out-of-frame TCR alpha sharing in monozygotic twins but agreed with sharing between unrelated individuals.

A distance of 13 bases separates the germline ends of V and J, which lose 3 bases and 4 bases respectively. CDR1 and CDR2 (SGHTA, FQGNSA) derive from the germline V gene. Inclusive of the bounding cysteine and phenylalanine, the CDR3 is 14 residues long. Kept here is only the CDR3 DNA, which spans 42 bases and is read in frame from base 1. This clonotype showed up many times. No cognate antigen has been identified for it. No much larger clonotype is one base removed from it; base qualities were not supplied. The receptor library was made with 5' RACE. Sequencing took place on an Illumina HiSeq 2000. A universal primer binding site was added through template switching, and the final cDNA carried a unique molecular identifier so that TCR cDNA molecules could be counted accurately. Specific primers in the conserved constant-segment region were used to synthesize first-strand cDNA for TCR alpha and beta chains. To control for contamination, every cDNA library was double barcoded, receiving both a SMART-Mk sample barcode and Illumina barcodes. TruSeq adapter sequences, together with Illumina sample barcodes, were added in two successive PCR steps. Sequencing of the TCR alpha and beta cDNA libraries was done on the Illumina HiSeq platform using custom primers. The authors processed their data as follows. MiGEC was used to process raw reads and extract unique molecular identifiers, and MiXCR was used to find CDR3 positions. Recombination models were inferred per individual with the repgenHMM and IGoR tools using an EM algorithm. Shared clonotype analysis was performed with the tcR package in R, normalizing sharing by the product of cloneset sizes. To study raw recombination free of thymic and clonal selection effects, out-of-frame nonproductive sequences were analyzed. TCRdb reprocessing: public reads trimmed at Q25 with fastp, clones called with MiXCR, in-frame beta chains kept. CDR3 protein duplicates are merged, each entry listing the most common genes and DNA. TCRdb's processing, not the study's, gives the V and J calls here. The sample table holds 600,000 to 800,000 distinct CDR3 sequences, of which about 20% were seen once. The ten largest make up approximately 4.5% of the sample.

This sample was also put to use in a study of T cells expressing NK-cell markers. As the second publication notes: In sorted CD3+CD56+NKG2C+, CD3+CD56+NKG2C- and CD3+CD56-NKG2C+ T-cell subsets from 7 or 8 donors, TCR beta-chain repertoires were profiled. Seven of the eight sequenced donors were HCMV-seropositive and one was HCMV-seronegative. To restrict sorting to alphabetaTCR-expressing T cells, an anti-gammadeltaTCR antibody was added in several experiments. In more than five donors, the dominant CD3+CD56+NKG2C+ clonotypes were found to rank among the top 10 CD8+ clonotypes and to make up about 1.0-8% of CD8+ T cells. Those dominant clonotypes were again the most abundant among CD3+CD56-NKG2C+ cells in a handful of donors, at about 25-65%. Whether the expanded NKG2C-expressing T cell clones were specific for HCMV antigens was left unclear. The study sequenced eight donors, all healthy volunteers chosen at random: three men and five women. To determine HCMV serostatus, a commercial ELISA kit was used to detect HCMV-specific IgG in serum. Bulk peripheral blood T-cell repertoires were additionally sequenced from unsorted PBMC for about 6 donors. MIGEC was used to demultiplex reads and group reads by UMI, and MiTCR was used to assemble and quantify clonotypes. To exclude erroneous sequences, only TCR cDNA sequences supported by at least two reads were retained. The tcR package was used for downstream repertoire analysis, with clonotypes matched between fractions based on CDR3 nucleotide sequence plus V segment. VDJmatch was used to annotate antigen specificity against VDJdb, with one amino acid substitution in CDR3 permitted.

Sequenced sample: PBMCs. This TCR was recovered from a woman between 18 and 29 years old in good health. The rearranged chain carries TRBV7-2 and TRBJ2-7; D gene: possibly TRBD2, on 6 matching bases. The nucleotides are TGTGCCAGCAGCTTGTCCCGGGACTTGTACGAGCAGTACTTC. This translates into CASSLSRDLYEQYF. When the CDR3 is completed using the reference TRBV7-2 and TRBJ2-7 genes on either side, the full variable domain is GAGVSQSPSNKVTEKGKDVELRCDPISGHTALYWYRQSLGQGLEFLIYFQGNSAPDKSGLPSDRFSAERTGGSVSTLTIQRTQQEDSAVYLCASSLSRDLYEQYFGPGTRLTVT.